This T cell receptor beta chain came from a study of shared clonotypes between healthy human individuals. For the study at large: The study drew on a couple of women and a few men aged 18 to 49 as donors. Points from the study as a whole: Naive subsets typically showed greater estimated richness than memory subsets.

Looked up from germline, CDR1 is MGHRA and CDR2 is YSYEKL. This CDR3 region has 15 residues. V shed 2 bases and J shed 6 bases, with 14 bases lying between them. With respect to this clone: Its antigen is still unknown.

Approximately 30,000 T cell genomes (approximately 0.2 ug DNA) went into each sorted-subset replicate. Using immunoSEQ multiplex PCR, the repertoire was profiled, and TCRdb retains in-frame clones only, with some absent. The repertoire holds approximately 2,000,000 clones, roughly 92% seen once, with approximately 0.4% in the top ten. The sequence was obtained from a man younger than 30 in good health. Some clones in this sample may be carry-over from other donors' samples. The specimen was naive CD4+ T cells from PBMCs. Subset specified: CD45RA+ positively selected. The chain recombines TRBV4-1 with TRBJ2-1; D is undetermined. DNA of the CDR3: TGCGCCAGCAGCCAATTCTTTGGGATGGCCAATGAGCAGTTCTTC. Residues: CASSQFFGMANEQFF.